This is a list of T cell receptor beta chains from one sample in a study of cytomegalovirus exposure and HLA in healthy donors. Clones were read by immunoSEQ multiplex PCR, and TCRdb kept only the in-frame ones, dropping some. The top ten clones hold 1.1% of a sample with some 190,000 clones, about 85% of them seen once. The sequencing sample was made of PBMCs. The receptor source for this set is a boy aged 2 to 10 in good health and CMV-seronegative. The conserved cysteine and the conserved F or W are not part of the CDR3 here. Clone size is not always given. Where it is, it says once, few, many or a class for expanded clones.

v_call	j_call	clone_size	cdr3_aa
TRBV7-9	TRBJ2-7	.	ASSSRDRGPSEQY
TRBV7-9	TRBJ2-1	.	ASSFEVAGVHDEQF
TRBV11-2	TRBJ2-2	.	ASSGTGYGELF
TRBV19	TRBJ1-5	.	ASGQGSYQPQH
TRBV30	TRBJ2-7	.	AWTVGGAGSPYEQY
TRBV27	TRBJ2-1	.	ASSLGNEQF
TRBV15	TRBJ1-3	.	ATSLGGSGNTIY
TRBV6-4	TRBJ1-3	.	ASSVRIASGNTIY
TRBV28	TRBJ1-2	.	ASSSIRGAIDYGYT
TRBV10-1	TRBJ1-1	.	ASKRQLMNTEAF
TRBV2	TRBJ1-2	once	ASRREGAAGYT
TRBV19	TRBJ1-1	few	ASSIQENTEAF
TRBV15	TRBJ2-2	few	ATSRGQEGGTGELF
TRBV6-4	TRBJ1-2	.	ASSEIGIRGYT
TRBV9	TRBJ2-3	once	ASSVLGQVASDTQY
TRBV20-1	TRBJ2-1	.	SASGNGQF
TRBV5-6	TRBJ2-7	.	ASSLSGPPYEQY
TRBV5-1	TRBJ2-5	.	ASSPGTGGGETQY
TRBV5-1	TRBJ2-2	.	ASSLDYTGELF
TRBV27	TRBJ1-5	.	ASSLRGSNQPQH
TRBV19	TRBJ1-2	few	ASSISDRGSGYT
TRBV5-1	.	once	ASSLGNPPYEQY
TRBV28	TRBJ2-1	.	ASSRGGDEQF
TRBV15	TRBJ1-1	few	ATSRENEAVTEAF
TRBV9	TRBJ2-3	.	ASSVASGGTDTQY
TRBV14	TRBJ2-6	.	ASSQDPGKEAGANVLT
TRBV10-1	TRBJ2-7	.	ASRRGLAGSSYEQY
TRBV4-1	TRBJ2-2	.	ASSQPLGGEGAGELF
TRBV5-6	TRBJ2-3	.	ASSIGRFGFGTSTDTQY
TRBV2	TRBJ2-2	.	ASEGQGGTGELF
TRBV9	TRBJ1-1	.	ASSVPPFGTEAF
TRBV7-3	TRBJ1-1	.	ASSPGHSNTEAF
TRBV2	TRBJ2-5	.	ASSEPGGAPREQY
TRBV29-1	TRBJ2-2	.	SAIDSTGELF
TRBV6-5	TRBJ1-5	.	ASSYSRGTATGPQH
TRBV29-1	TRBJ2-3	.	SLGRDDTDTQY
TRBV4-2	TRBJ1-2	.	ASSQEQTPMGGYT
TRBV11-2	TRBJ2-1	.	ASSVTGTRYNEQF
TRBV5-4	TRBJ2-7	.	ASSLDRGIYEQY
TRBV29-1	TRBJ2-1	.	SVYSPGRDYSYNEQF
TRBV7-9	TRBJ1-3	.	ASSLGGTGGPGNTIY
TRBV5-4	TRBJ2-1	.	ASSTRGLTNEQF
TRBV5-5	TRBJ2-2	.	ASSSYLEAGTGELF
TRBV19	TRBJ2-5	.	ASSMFDRDQETQY
TRBV9	TRBJ1-2	.	ASSGVGATRGGYT
TRBV14	TRBJ2-7	.	ASSQLLAGEQY
TRBV25-1	TRBJ1-4	.	ASSEYGRGEKLF
TRBV5-1	TRBJ2-7	.	ASSLSVQGGFHEQY
TRBV5-1	TRBJ2-7	.	ASSLNDRVHEQY
TRBV28	TRBJ2-5	.	ASSSQRTLLGETQY
TRBV19	TRBJ1-5	.	ASSIRGLGQPQH
TRBV7-2	TRBJ2-7	.	ASSPELGGTYEQY
TRBV27	TRBJ1-3	.	ASSPGGGNTIY
TRBV14	TRBJ2-7	.	ARPEATSANSYEQY
TRBV5-4	TRBJ2-5	.	ASSLAGLQAGETQY
TRBV9	TRBJ2-5	.	ASSVGRRGSSGGETQY
TRBV28	TRBJ1-1	.	ASSSTGDAF